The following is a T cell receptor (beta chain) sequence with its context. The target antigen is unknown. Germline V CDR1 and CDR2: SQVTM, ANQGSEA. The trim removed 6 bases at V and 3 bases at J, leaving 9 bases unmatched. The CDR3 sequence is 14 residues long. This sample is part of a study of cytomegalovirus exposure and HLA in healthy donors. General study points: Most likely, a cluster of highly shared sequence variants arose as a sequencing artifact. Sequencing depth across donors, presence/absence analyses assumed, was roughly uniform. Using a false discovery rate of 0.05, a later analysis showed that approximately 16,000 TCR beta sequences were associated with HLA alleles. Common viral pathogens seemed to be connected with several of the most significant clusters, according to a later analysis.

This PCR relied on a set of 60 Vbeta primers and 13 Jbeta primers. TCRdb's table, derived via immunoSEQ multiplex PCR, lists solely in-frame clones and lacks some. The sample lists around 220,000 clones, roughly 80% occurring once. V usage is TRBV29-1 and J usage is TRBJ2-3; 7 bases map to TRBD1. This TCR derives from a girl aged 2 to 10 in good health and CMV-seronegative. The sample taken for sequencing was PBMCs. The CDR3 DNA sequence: TGCAGCGTGGGGGACAGCGTAAGGACAGATACGCAGTATTTT. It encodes CSVGDSVRTDTQYF.